Reported below is one TCR beta chain. Its antigen is currently unknown. V was pared by 0 bases and J by 1 base, with 10 bases between. The CDR3 is made up of 15 amino acids. The germline gives CDR1 SGHNT, CDR2 YENEEA. This specimen comes from a study of T cell repertoires and leukemia-associated antigens. TCRdb re-analysed the 5' RACE reads in MiXCR, keeping a single row per CDR3 protein. The table has 12,000 to 15,000 distinct CDR3 sequences, approximately 42% seen once. The chain is built from TRBV11-3 and TRBJ2-7, with a weak D call TRBD1 (5 bases). This receptor was obtained from a female donor in good health. Sequenced sample: CD3+ T cells sorted from blood and cultured. The CDR3 reads CASSLEGEPSYEQYF. CDR3 nucleotide sequence: TGTGCCAGCAGCTTAGAAGGGGAACCGTCCTACGAGCAGTACTTC. Supplemented by reference TRBV11-3 and TRBJ2-7, the full variable domain reads EAGVVQSPRYKIIEKKQPVAFWCNPISGHNTLYWYLQNLGQGPELLIRYENEEAVDDSQLPKDRFSAERLKGVDSTLKIQPAELGDSAVYLCASSLEGEPSYEQYFGPGTRLTVT.